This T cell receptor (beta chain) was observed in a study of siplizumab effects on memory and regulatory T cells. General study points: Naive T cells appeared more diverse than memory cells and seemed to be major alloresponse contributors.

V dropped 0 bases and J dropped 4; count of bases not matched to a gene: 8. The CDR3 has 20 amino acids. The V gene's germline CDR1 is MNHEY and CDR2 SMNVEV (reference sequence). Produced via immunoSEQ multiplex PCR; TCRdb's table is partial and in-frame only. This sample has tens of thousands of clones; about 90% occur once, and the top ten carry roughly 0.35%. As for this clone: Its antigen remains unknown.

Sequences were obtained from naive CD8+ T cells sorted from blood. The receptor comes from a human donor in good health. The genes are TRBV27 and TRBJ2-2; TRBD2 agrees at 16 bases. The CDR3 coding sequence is TGTGCCAGCAGTTTATCAGGGACTAGCGGGGGGGCCTCAGGCACCGGGGAGCTGTTTTTT. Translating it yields CASSLSGTSGGASGTGELFF.